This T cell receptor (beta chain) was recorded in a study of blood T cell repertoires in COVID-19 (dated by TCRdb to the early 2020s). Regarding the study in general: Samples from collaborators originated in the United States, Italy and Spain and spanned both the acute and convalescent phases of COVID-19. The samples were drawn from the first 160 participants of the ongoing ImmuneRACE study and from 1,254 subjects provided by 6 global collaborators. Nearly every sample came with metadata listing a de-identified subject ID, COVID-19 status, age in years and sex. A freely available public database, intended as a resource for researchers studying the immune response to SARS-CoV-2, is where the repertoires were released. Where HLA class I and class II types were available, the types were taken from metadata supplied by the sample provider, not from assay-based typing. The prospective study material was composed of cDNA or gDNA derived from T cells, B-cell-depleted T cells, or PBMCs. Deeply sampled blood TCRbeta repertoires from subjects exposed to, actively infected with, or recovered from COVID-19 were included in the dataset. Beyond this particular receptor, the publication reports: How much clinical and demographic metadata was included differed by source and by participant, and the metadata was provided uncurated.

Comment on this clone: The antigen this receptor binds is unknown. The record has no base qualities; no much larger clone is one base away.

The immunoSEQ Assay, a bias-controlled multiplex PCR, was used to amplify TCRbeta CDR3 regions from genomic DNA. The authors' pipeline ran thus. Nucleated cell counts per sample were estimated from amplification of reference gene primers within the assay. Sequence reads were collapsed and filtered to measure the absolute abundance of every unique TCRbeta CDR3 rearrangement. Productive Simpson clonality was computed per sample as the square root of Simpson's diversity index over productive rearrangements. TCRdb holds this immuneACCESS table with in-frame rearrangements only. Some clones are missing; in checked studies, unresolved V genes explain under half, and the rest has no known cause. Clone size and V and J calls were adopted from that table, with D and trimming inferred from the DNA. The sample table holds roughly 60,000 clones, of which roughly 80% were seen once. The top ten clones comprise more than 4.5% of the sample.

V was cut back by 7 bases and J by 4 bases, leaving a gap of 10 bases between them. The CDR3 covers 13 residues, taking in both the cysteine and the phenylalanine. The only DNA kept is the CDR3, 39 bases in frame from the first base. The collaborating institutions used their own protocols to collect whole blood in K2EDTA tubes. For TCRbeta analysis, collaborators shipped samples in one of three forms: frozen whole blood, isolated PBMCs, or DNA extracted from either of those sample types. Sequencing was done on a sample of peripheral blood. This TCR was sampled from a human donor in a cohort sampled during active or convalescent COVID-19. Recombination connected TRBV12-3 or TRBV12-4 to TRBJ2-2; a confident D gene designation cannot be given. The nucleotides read TGTGCCAGCACCCGGTCCGGCACCGGGGAGCTGTTTTTT. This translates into CASTRSGTGELFF.